This T cell receptor (beta chain) is from a study of control samples from healthy donors and cancer patients. Repertoires were generated with immunoSEQ multiplex PCR, while TCRdb's copy carries only in-frame clones and drops some. The sample carries some 74,000 clones, roughly 90% recorded once. This CDR3 has 14 amino acids. Germline V gene lookup returns CDR1 SGHNT and CDR2 YYREEE (reference sequence). Trimming took off 2 bases at V and 7 bases at J, with 10 bases between the two ends. This clonotype was sampled from a woman aged 45 to 65 in good health. Sequenced input: blood. V gene TRBV5-4 combines with J gene TRBJ1-6; D call uncertain. CDR3 sequence reads: CASSFKVTNSPLHF. CDR3 DNA: TGTGCCAGCAGCTTCAAGGTTACAAATTCACCCCTCCACTTT.